A single sample gave rise to the 25 T cell receptor beta chains below, sequenced in a study of cytomegalovirus exposure and HLA in healthy donors (dated by TCRdb to the late 2010s). Receptor amplification or capture employed the immunoSEQ multiplex PCR assay. For the multiplex PCR, a mixture combining 60 forward primers for TCR Vbeta segments and 13 reverse primers for TCR Jbeta segments was used. Not all clones reach the TCRdb copy of this immuneACCESS table, which keeps in-frame sequences only. Checked studies attribute under half of the gap to unresolved V genes and leave the rest unexplained. The sample table holds around 200,000 clones, of which roughly 85% were seen once. The biggest ten clones account for around 1.9% of the sample. Sequenced input: PBMCs. The source of these receptors is a male donor in good health and CMV-seronegative.

The rearrangement uses TRBV27 and TRBJ2-7; 7 bases match TRBD2. The length of the CDR3 is 15 residues. Trimming at V came to 6 bases and at J to 2 bases, leaving 10 bases not matched to a gene. The germline V gene encodes CDR1 MNHEY and CDR2 SMNVEV (reference sequence). CDR3 DNA sequence: TGTGCCAGCAGCGGTCGGTTGGGAGGGACCTACGAGCAGTACTTC. It yields the protein CASSGRLGGTYEQYF.

The DNA of the CDR3 is TGTGCCAGCAGCACCACTAGAACCGGGGAGCTGTTTTTT. Encoded protein: CASSTTRTGELFF. The chain carries TRBV7-8 and TRBJ2-2; D perhaps matches TRBD2 (5 bases). Trimming cost V 5 bases and J 5 bases, with 9 bases left between them. CDR3 length: 13 amino acids. The germline V gene encodes CDR1 SGHVS and CDR2 FQNEAQ.

V usage is TRBV28 and J usage is TRBJ1-2; possibly TRBD1 for D (6 bases). Germline V gene lookup returns CDR1 MDHEN and CDR2 SYDVKM. V was pared by 6 bases and J by 2 bases, with 19 bases between. This CDR3 spans 16 amino acids. CDR3 coding DNA: TGTGCCAGCAGACTCCCCGGGGGGGCGCGGAACTATGGCTACACCTTC. Its protein is CASRLPGGARNYGYTF.

The V and J genes are TRBV7-3 and TRBJ2-7; 10 positions agree with TRBD1. J gave up 4 bases and V 3 bases, and 6 bases lay outside the gene matches. This CDR3 comprises 15 residues. The germline gives CDR1 SGHTA, CDR2 FQGTGA. The CDR3 loop reads CASSLTGGDYYEQYF. CDR3 nucleotides: TGTGCCAGCAGCTTGACAGGGGGCGATTATTACGAGCAGTACTTC.

DNA for the CDR3: TGTGCCAGCTGGGACAGGGTGGGATATGGCTACACCTTC. This sequence encodes CASWDRVGYGYTF. The genes are TRBV2 and TRBJ1-2; TRBD1 matches at 9 bases. Trimming cost V 8 bases and J 5 bases; bases outside gene matches: 6. The CDR3 is 13 amino acids. CDR1 and CDR2 (germline): SNHLY, FYNNEI.

Notes on this clone: One junction end disagrees with the germline gene, perhaps due to a read error. The chain joins TRBV27 to TRBJ2-3; TRBD2 aligns across 10 bases. The CDR3 length is 14 residues. Germline loops: CDR1 MNHEY, CDR2 SMNVEV (reference sequence). CDR3 in amino acids: CASSPTPLAGDLNF. In DNA form, the CDR3 reads TGTGCCAGCAGTCCGACCCCCCTAGCGGGGGACCTGAATTTT.

This chain links TRBV9 with TRBJ1-1, with D unclear. Germline V CDR1 and CDR2: SGDLS, YYNGEE. The CDR3 length is 14 residues. Trimming shortened V by 2 bases and J by 5 bases, and 13 bases separated the two germline ends. The DNA for the CDR3 is TGTGCCAGCAGCGTCGGATCCCCGGGGACTGAAGCTTTCTTT. Protein product: CASSVGSPGTEAFF.

The rearrangement uses TRBV7-9 and TRBJ2-1; 10 positions agree with TRBD1. The V segment lost 5 bases and the J segment 5 bases; nucleotides outside the gene matches: 3. The CDR3 is 14 residues long. Germline CDR1 is SEHNR and CDR2 is FQNEAQ (reference sequence). The CDR3 is CASSGTGVDNEQFF. In nucleotides, the CDR3 is TGTGCCAGCAGCGGGACAGGGGTTGACAATGAGCAGTTCTTC. The complete variable domain, with remaining parts taken from reference TRBV7-9 and TRBJ2-1, reads DTGVSQNPRHKITKRGQNVTFRCDPISEHNRLYWYRQTLGQGPEFLTYFQNEAQLEKSRLLSDRFSAERPKGSFSTLEIQRTEQGDSAMYLCASSGTGVDNEQFFGPGTRLTVL.

The chain recombines TRBV9 with TRBJ1-2; D unclear. The CDR3 is made up of 16 amino acids. CDR1 SGDLS and CDR2 YYNGEE come from the germline V gene. Trimming took off 0 bases at V and 0 bases at J, with 12 bases between the two ends. CDR3 DNA: TGTGCCAGCAGCGTAGGGCATATTGATTCTAACTATGGCTACACCTTC. It yields the protein CASSVGHIDSNYGYTF.

The rearrangement uses TRBV6-5 and TRBJ2-2, with 9 bases lining up with TRBD1. The CDR3 has 16 amino acids. Germline assignment: CDR1 MNHEY and CDR2 SVGAGI. V was pared by 3 bases and J by 0 bases, with 2 bases of the junction left unmatched. DNA of the CDR3: TGTGCCAGCAGTTATTGGGACAGGGCGAACACCGGGGAGCTGTTTTTT. Amino acid sequence: CASSYWDRANTGELFF.

J is TRBJ2-5 and V is TRBV10-3, with 8 nucleotides matching TRBD1. With 3 bases clipped from V and 2 bases from J, the junction kept 5 bases outside the gene matches. This CDR3 is 15 amino acids long. Germline V lookup: CDR1 ENHRY, CDR2 SYGVKD. This CDR3 is CAISEGRGLQETQYF. The CDR3 bases are TGTGCCATCAGTGAAGGCAGGGGGCTTCAAGAGACCCAGTACTTC.

The rearrangement links TRBV6-5 to TRBJ2-1; 7 bases line up with TRBD2. Trimming took 2 bases from V and 7 from J; bases not matched to a gene: 5. The CDR3 loop spans 14 amino acids. Germline CDR1 MNHEY, CDR2 SVGAGI. CDR3 coding DNA: TGTGCCAGCAGTTACCTTGGGACTAAAAATGAGCAGTTCTTC. This sequence encodes CASSYLGTKNEQFF.

The chain is built from TRBV6-6 and TRBJ1-5, with D possibly matching TRBD1 (6 bases). There are 12 residues in the CDR3. V lost 9 bases to trimming and J lost 5 bases, with 11 bases between them. The V gene's germline CDR1 is MNHNY and CDR2 SVGAGI (reference sequence). CDR3 sequence (DNA): TGTGCCAGTAGCGAGGGGGATCAGCCCCAGCATTTT. Its translation is CASSEGDQPQHF.

As for this clone: At one boundary the junction diverges from the germline segment, which might be a read error. The chain links TRBV15 to TRBJ1-1; 7 positions match TRBD1. The germline V gene has CDR1 LNHNV and CDR2 YYDKDF (reference sequence). There are 12 residues in the CDR3. The CDR3 region has the DNA TGTACCACCAGCAGGGACAGTATCTCCGCTTTCTTT. Translated, it gives CTTSRDSISAFF.

J is TRBJ2-3 and V is TRBV5-1, with TRBD2 identical over 7 bases. After removal of 1 base from V and 2 bases from J, the junction contained 7 bases not matched to a gene. The CDR3 runs to 16 residues. Per the germline V gene, CDR1 is SGHRS and CDR2 is YFSETQ. In DNA form, the CDR3 reads TGCGCCAGCAGCTTGAACTTGGGACTAAACACAGATACGCAGTATTTT. Residues: CASSLNLGLNTDTQYF.

The chain uses TRBV27 and TRBJ2-6; no firm D call. This CDR3 is 15 amino acids long. Germline assignment: CDR1 MNHEY and CDR2 SMNVEV (reference sequence). V lost 6 bases and J lost 2, with 11 bases in between. The CDR3 DNA reads as TGTGCCAGCAGGCCCGAGAGAGCTGGGGCCAACGTCCTGACTTTC. This gives the protein CASRPERAGANVLTF.

V and J are TRBV4-1 and TRBJ2-6; a weak D match, TRBD1 (5 bases). The germline CDR1 and CDR2 sequences are MGHRA and YSYEKL. This CDR3 comprises 16 residues. Trimming stripped 2 bases from V and 3 bases from J, with 11 bases between. The CDR3 is CASSQLDRGGANVLTF. The CDR3 bases are TGCGCCAGCAGCCAACTAGACAGAGGTGGGGCCAACGTCCTGACTTTC.

The chain carries TRBV29-1 and TRBJ1-4, with 9 bases aligning to TRBD1. The CDR3 runs to 13 residues. Germline-derived CDR1 and CDR2 are SQVTM and ANQGSEA. V lost 7 bases to trimming and J lost 8 bases; unmatched junction nucleotides: 8. The CDR3 bases are TGCAGCGCTGTACAGGGGGCAGACGAAAAACTGTTTTTT. It translates to CSAVQGADEKLFF.

The chain recombines TRBV18 with TRBJ2-5; D is unclear. V was pared by 1 base and J by 5 bases, with 11 bases between. The CDR3 is made up of 14 amino acids. The V gene's germline CDR1 is KGHSH and CDR2 LQKENI. The CDR3 nucleotides read TGTGCCAGCTCACCACTGAACACCGGGGAGACCCAGTACTTC. Residues: CASSPLNTGETQYF.

The chain recombines TRBV6-5 with TRBJ1-6, with D unresolved. CDR1 is MNHEY, CDR2 SVGAGI, per germline. The V and J ends lost 5 bases and 10 bases respectively, with 12 bases between them. CDR3 length equals 13 residues. This CDR3 reads CASSELRNSPLHF. The CDR3 DNA follows: TGTGCCAGCAGTGAATTGAGGAACTCACCCCTCCACTTT.

The V call is TRBV6-5, the J call TRBJ1-6; TRBD1 might be the D (6 bases). Trimming took 6 bases from V and 6 from J, leaving 12 bases between them. This CDR3 contains 14 residues. Germline CDR1 and CDR2: MNHEY and SVGAGI. This chain's CDR3 is CASRLGQLNSPLHF. CDR3 coding DNA: TGTGCCAGCAGGCTTGGACAGCTTAATTCACCCCTCCACTTT.

V gene TRBV9 combines with J gene TRBJ2-3; TRBD2 matches 10 bases. Losses at the gene ends were 0 bases for V and 4 bases for J; bases not matched to a gene: 2. Germline V gene sequence: CDR1 SGDLS, CDR2 YYNGEE. The CDR3 runs 15 residues. The CDR3 reads CASSVVAGGADTQYF. The CDR3 DNA follows: TGTGCCAGCAGCGTAGTAGCGGGGGGTGCAGATACGCAGTATTTT.

The genes are TRBV2 and TRBJ1-2, with 7 bases aligning to TRBD1. With 4 bases clipped from V and 0 bases from J, the junction kept 8 bases outside the gene matches. CDR1 and CDR2 (germline): SNHLY, FYNNEI. There are 16 residues in the CDR3. CDR3 residues: CASSGGVGTANYGYTF. CDR3 nucleotide sequence: TGTGCCAGCAGTGGAGGGGTGGGGACAGCTAACTATGGCTACACCTTC.

The gene calls are TRBV27 and TRBJ1-5, with D unresolved. Trimming cost V 5 bases and J 4 bases, with 18 bases left between them. The CDR3 consists of 16 residues. CDR1 and CDR2 from the germline V gene are MNHEY and SMNVEV (reference sequence). CDR3 loop: CASSPGGWFRNQPQHF. CDR3 in DNA: TGTGCCAGCAGTCCCGGAGGGTGGTTTAGGAATCAGCCCCAGCATTTT.

The V gene is TRBV6-5, the J gene TRBJ2-7; TRBD2 agrees at 7 bases. With V trimmed by 4 bases and J by 2 bases, 8 bases remained unmatched. The CDR3 length is 15 residues. CDR1 is MNHEY, CDR2 SVGAGI, per germline. CDR3 amino acids: CASSSLAWATYEQYF. As DNA, the CDR3 is TGTGCCAGCAGTTCACTAGCGTGGGCAACCTACGAGCAGTACTTC.